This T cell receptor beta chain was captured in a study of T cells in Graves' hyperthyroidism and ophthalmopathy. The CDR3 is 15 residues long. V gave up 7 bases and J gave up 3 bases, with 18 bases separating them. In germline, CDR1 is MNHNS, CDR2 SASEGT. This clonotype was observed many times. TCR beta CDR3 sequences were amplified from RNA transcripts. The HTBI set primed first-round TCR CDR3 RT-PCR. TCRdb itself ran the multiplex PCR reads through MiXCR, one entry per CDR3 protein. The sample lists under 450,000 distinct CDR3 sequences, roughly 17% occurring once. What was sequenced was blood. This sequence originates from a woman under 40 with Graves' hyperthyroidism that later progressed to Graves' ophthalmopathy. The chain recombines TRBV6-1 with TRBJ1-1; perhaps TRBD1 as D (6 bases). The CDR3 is CASTLAGGPDTEAFF. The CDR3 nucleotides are TGTGCCAGCACCCTGGCGGGGGGGCCAGACACTGAAGCTTTCTTT.